The rows below give T cell receptor beta chains drawn from one sample of a study of kidney transplant recipient with SARS-CoV-2 infection. In TCRdb, the reads were re-called with MiXCR into one record per CDR3 protein. The sample lists about 250,000 distinct CDR3 sequences, around 26% occurring once. The source material was a blood sample, sampled at baseline and on roughly day 120 from a kidney transplant recipient. The receptors derive from a male patient aged 30 to 40 who had COVID-19 and was a kidney transplant recipient. Some T cells may possibly be graft donor cells. Both conserved end residues are part of each CDR3. The order of the fields is CDR3 protein, D gene, V gene, J gene, CDR3 length. A D gene is named only where the DNA matches it firmly.

CDR3 protein: CARVASVSRKTYGYTF; D gene: NA; V gene: TRBV5-5; J gene: TRBJ1-2; CDR3 length: 16
CDR3 protein: CASYLFVSRKTYGYTF; D gene: NA; V gene: TRBV5-5; J gene: TRBJ1-2; CDR3 length: 16
CDR3 protein: CASNRQGWYGYTF; D gene: TRBD1; V gene: TRBV9; J gene: TRBJ1-2; CDR3 length: 13
CDR3 protein: CASSVRGLSNYGYTF; D gene: NA; V gene: TRBV6-5; J gene: TRBJ1-2; CDR3 length: 15
CDR3 protein: CASSRGLAGVGDTQYF; D gene: TRBD2; V gene: TRBV5-6; J gene: TRBJ2-3; CDR3 length: 16
CDR3 protein: CASSACLTSRKTYGYTF; D gene: NA; V gene: TRBV10-2; J gene: TRBJ1-2; CDR3 length: 17
CDR3 protein: CASSVGPDRVSNEQFF; D gene: TRBD1; V gene: TRBV9; J gene: TRBJ2-1; CDR3 length: 16
CDR3 protein: CASSSGASTDTQYF; D gene: NA; V gene: TRBV5-4; J gene: TRBJ2-3; CDR3 length: 14
CDR3 protein: CASSRRASSGYSSGANVLTF; D gene: TRBD2; V gene: TRBV7-2; J gene: TRBJ2-6; CDR3 length: 20
CDR3 protein: CASRGLHEQYF; D gene: NA; V gene: TRBV28; J gene: TRBJ2-7; CDR3 length: 11
CDR3 protein: CASSHIPRSRKTYGYAF; D gene: NA; V gene: TRBV10-1; J gene: TRBJ1-2; CDR3 length: 17
CDR3 protein: CASSPRWPEGDTGELFF; D gene: NA; V gene: TRBV5-1; J gene: TRBJ2-2; CDR3 length: 17
CDR3 protein: CASTGGGRRTGELFF; D gene: NA; V gene: TRBV28; J gene: TRBJ2-2; CDR3 length: 15
CDR3 protein: CASSLVARDRGNTIYF; D gene: NA; V gene: TRBV11-2; J gene: TRBJ1-3; CDR3 length: 16
CDR3 protein: CASTPGRRRTEAFF; D gene: NA; V gene: TRBV12-3/TRBV12-4; J gene: TRBJ1-1; CDR3 length: 14
CDR3 protein: CASSSRGYYEQYF; D gene: NA; V gene: TRBV7-9; J gene: TRBJ2-7; CDR3 length: 13
CDR3 protein: CAGRGSGVNEQYF; D gene: NA; V gene: TRBV6-2/TRBV6-3; J gene: TRBJ2-7; CDR3 length: 13
CDR3 protein: CASSRVASFRKTYGYTF; D gene: NA; V gene: TRBV12-3/TRBV12-4; J gene: TRBJ1-2; CDR3 length: 17
CDR3 protein: CASSHQISGDSTVF; D gene: NA; V gene: TRBV4-3; J gene: TRBJ2-1; CDR3 length: 14
CDR3 protein: CASSCRATAGKTYGYTF; D gene: NA; V gene: TRBV12-3/TRBV12-4; J gene: TRBJ1-2; CDR3 length: 17
CDR3 protein: CASRPNRGPANYGYTF; D gene: TRBD1; V gene: TRBV11-2; J gene: TRBJ1-2; CDR3 length: 16
CDR3 protein: CISVPEGVFEVGKTYGYTF; D gene: NA; V gene: TRBV7-5; J gene: TRBJ1-2; CDR3 length: 19
CDR3 protein: CASRNHSSQAVSSYNEQFF; D gene: NA; V gene: TRBV27; J gene: TRBJ2-1; CDR3 length: 19
CDR3 protein: CATRGGGGSQETQYF; D gene: NA; V gene: TRBV24-1; J gene: TRBJ2-5; CDR3 length: 15
CDR3 protein: CANSQDGGAIIKETQYF; D gene: NA; V gene: TRBV4-1; J gene: TRBJ2-5; CDR3 length: 17
CDR3 protein: CASSEREGFSMLELFF; D gene: NA; V gene: TRBV2; J gene: TRBJ2-2; CDR3 length: 16
CDR3 protein: CASSALGEISYNEQFF; D gene: NA; V gene: TRBV7-9; J gene: TRBJ2-1; CDR3 length: 16
CDR3 protein: CASGAGALSYEQYF; D gene: TRBD2; V gene: TRBV2; J gene: TRBJ2-7; CDR3 length: 14
CDR3 protein: CASSKNPSARKTYGYTF; D gene: NA; V gene: TRBV7-4; J gene: TRBJ1-2; CDR3 length: 17
CDR3 protein: CASSFYGGETQYF; D gene: NA; V gene: TRBV5-8; J gene: TRBJ2-5; CDR3 length: 13
CDR3 protein: CSARGESGASYEQYF; D gene: NA; V gene: TRBV20-1; J gene: NA; CDR3 length: 15
CDR3 protein: CATSGLAASTGELFF; D gene: TRBD2; V gene: TRBV24-1; J gene: TRBJ2-2; CDR3 length: 15
CDR3 protein: CASFTDNSRKTYGYTF; D gene: NA; V gene: TRBV5-6; J gene: TRBJ1-2; CDR3 length: 16
CDR3 protein: CASSVDGSSGNTIYF; D gene: NA; V gene: TRBV9; J gene: TRBJ1-3; CDR3 length: 15
CDR3 protein: CASKEAGTSATWELFF; D gene: TRBD2; V gene: TRBV19; J gene: TRBJ2-2; CDR3 length: 16
CDR3 protein: CAWDQRGNQPQHF; D gene: NA; V gene: TRBV30; J gene: TRBJ1-5; CDR3 length: 13
CDR3 protein: CASSLDGGGGTNEQYF; D gene: TRBD2; V gene: TRBV5-1; J gene: TRBJ2-7; CDR3 length: 16
CDR3 protein: CASSFGLAVQETQYF; D gene: TRBD2; V gene: TRBV9; J gene: TRBJ2-5; CDR3 length: 15
CDR3 protein: CASSPDPGQNTGELFF; D gene: NA; V gene: TRBV5-5; J gene: TRBJ2-2; CDR3 length: 16
CDR3 protein: CASSLFRDDNEQYF; D gene: NA; V gene: TRBV11-2; J gene: TRBJ2-7; CDR3 length: 14
CDR3 protein: CASSGRETDTQYF; D gene: NA; V gene: TRBV9; J gene: TRBJ2-3; CDR3 length: 13
CDR3 protein: CASSPLGHTDTQYF; D gene: NA; V gene: TRBV19; J gene: TRBJ2-3; CDR3 length: 14
CDR3 protein: CASGGWNLQGKTYGYTF; D gene: NA; V gene: TRBV12-5; J gene: TRBJ1-2; CDR3 length: 17
CDR3 protein: CASSLDLGQQYF; D gene: NA; V gene: TRBV7-2; J gene: TRBJ2-7; CDR3 length: 12
CDR3 protein: CASSLAGTALYEQYF; D gene: TRBD1; V gene: TRBV5-4; J gene: TRBJ2-7; CDR3 length: 15
CDR3 protein: CATSSSPGTNFYGGEKLFF; D gene: NA; V gene: TRBV15; J gene: TRBJ1-4; CDR3 length: 19
CDR3 protein: CASSQVTAGTAKNIQYF; D gene: NA; V gene: TRBV4-1; J gene: TRBJ2-4; CDR3 length: 17
CDR3 protein: CASGICVPGKTYGYTF; D gene: NA; V gene: TRBV5-4; J gene: TRBJ1-2; CDR3 length: 16
CDR3 protein: CASSLALVRESNNEQFF; D gene: TRBD2; V gene: TRBV7-9; J gene: TRBJ2-1; CDR3 length: 17
CDR3 protein: CASSQDLTDSLDNEQFF; D gene: NA; V gene: TRBV4-3; J gene: TRBJ2-1; CDR3 length: 17
CDR3 protein: CSATPVASGYEQYF; D gene: TRBD2; V gene: TRBV20-1; J gene: TRBJ2-7; CDR3 length: 14
CDR3 protein: CSASGRGTGELFF; D gene: NA; V gene: TRBV20-1; J gene: TRBJ2-2; CDR3 length: 13
CDR3 protein: CAWSDPGDSPLHF; D gene: NA; V gene: TRBV30; J gene: TRBJ1-6; CDR3 length: 13
CDR3 protein: CASSVGSGLKNRGRDTQYF; D gene: NA; V gene: TRBV9; J gene: TRBJ2-3; CDR3 length: 19
CDR3 protein: CASGLDRNPYEQYF; D gene: NA; V gene: TRBV11-3; J gene: TRBJ2-7; CDR3 length: 14
CDR3 protein: CASSPGQGGTEAFF; D gene: TRBD1; V gene: TRBV18; J gene: TRBJ1-1; CDR3 length: 14
CDR3 protein: CASSVNRGNSPLHF; D gene: NA; V gene: TRBV9; J gene: TRBJ1-6; CDR3 length: 14